These 19 T cell receptor beta chains came from one sample sequenced in a study of cytomegalovirus exposure and HLA in healthy donors. The PCR employed 60 Vbeta primers together with 13 Jbeta primers. Assay used: immunoSEQ multiplex PCR; TCRdb lists only in-frame clones, some missing. The repertoire holds 150,000 to 250,000 clones, about four fifths seen once, with roughly 0.097% in the top ten. Sequenced input: PBMCs. These receptors all come from a boy younger than 10 in good health and CMV-seronegative.

This clone was observed a few times. The V and J genes are TRBV4-3 and TRBJ2-3; D gene unclear. The length of the CDR3 is 17 residues. Germline CDR1 LGHNA, CDR2 YSLEER. Between the trimmed V and J ends, which lost 0 bases and 2 bases, there was a span of 15 bases. CDR3 in DNA: TGCGCCAGCAGCCAAGATCGGCCGGAGCTTCTCACAGATACGCAGTATTTT. Translated: CASSQDRPELLTDTQYF.

V usage is TRBV5-1 and J usage is TRBJ2-3, with unresolved D. Germline V gives CDR1 SGHRS, CDR2 YFSETQ. This CDR3 has 12 residues. The V and J ends lost 0 bases and 12 bases respectively, with 11 bases between them. The CDR3 spells CASSLGSVSQYF. The CDR3 nucleotides read TGCGCCAGCAGCTTGGGATCGGTTAGTCAGTATTTT.

This chain joins TRBV19 and TRBJ2-6, with 7 bases fitting TRBD2. The CDR3 consists of 16 residues. Germline lookup yields CDR1 LNHDA and CDR2 SQIVND (reference sequence). Germline trimming cut 7 bases from V and 2 bases from J; bases unmatched to any gene: 8. CDR3 protein: CASTWGRDTGANVLTF. DNA of the CDR3: TGTGCCAGTACGTGGGGGAGGGATACTGGGGCCAACGTCCTGACTTTC.

The chain combines TRBV13 with TRBJ2-1, with D unresolved. Germline V CDR1 and CDR2: PRHDT, FYEKMQ (reference sequence). The CDR3 contains 16 residues. Trimming took 5 bases from V and 6 from J, leaving 20 bases between them. CDR3 DNA sequence: TGTGCCAGCAGCATCCTTGGGCAGCCCATTATCAATGAGCAGTTCTTC. Its protein product is CASSILGQPIINEQFF.

The CDR3 DNA reads TGTGCCAGCAGCCAATCTATAGCGGGGGGTCAAGAGACCCAGTACTTC. Translation: CASSQSIAGGQETQYF. The chain couples TRBV4-2 to TRBJ2-5; 10 bases line up with TRBD2. Germline V gene lookup returns CDR1 LGHNA and CDR2 YNFKEQ. There are 16 residues in the CDR3. J lost 2 bases, V lost 2 bases, and 5 bases had no gene match.

This clone was found once. The sample holds other DNA sequences that translate to the same CDR3. The chain is built from TRBV9 and TRBJ2-1; tentative D call: TRBD2 (5 bases). V gave up 1 base and J gave up 0 bases, with 8 bases separating them. The V gene's germline CDR1 is SGDLS and CDR2 YYNGEE. The CDR3 is 15 residues long. The CDR3 reads CASSVRGSSYNEQFF. The CDR3 nucleotides are TGTGCCAGCAGCGTACGGGGTAGCTCCTACAATGAGCAGTTCTTC.

This clone showed up just once. The V and J genes are TRBV29-1 and TRBJ2-5; maybe TRBD2 (6 bases). CDR3 size: 12 residues. The V gene lost 7 bases and the J gene lost 8 bases, with 17 bases spanning the gap. Germline V gene lookup returns CDR1 SQVTM and CDR2 ANQGSEA. CDR3 in DNA: TGCAGCGGTTGCTACGACGGGAGCACCCAGTACTTC. This translates into CSGCYDGSTQYF.

This clone occurred a few times. The chain is built from TRBV7-9 and TRBJ2-7; tentative D call: TRBD1 (5 bases). The CDR3 loop spans 15 amino acids. V gave up 2 bases and J gave up 9 bases, with 20 bases separating them. The germline CDR1 and CDR2 sequences are SEHNR and FQNEAQ (reference sequence). CDR3 in amino acids: CASSLSVGHGSGQYF. The CDR3, as DNA: TGTGCCAGCAGCTTAAGCGTGGGGCATGGGTCGGGGCAGTACTTC.

The rearrangement joins TRBV5-6 to TRBJ2-1; D is perhaps TRBD2 (7 bases). CDR1 and CDR2 (germline): SGHDT, YYEEEE. Trimming shortened V by 1 base and J by 3 bases, and 11 bases separated the two germline ends. This CDR3 has 15 amino acids. The CDR3 coding sequence is TGTGCCAGCAGCTTGAGGGGGGGGATCTACAATGAGCAGTTCTTC. Protein product: CASSLRGGIYNEQFF.

J is TRBJ1-2 and V is TRBV19; 7 nucleotides agree with TRBD1. The germline V gene has CDR1 LNHDA and CDR2 SQIVND (reference sequence). This CDR3 has 14 residues. V shed 11 bases and J 6 bases; nucleotides not matched to a gene: 15. The CDR3 region has the DNA TGTGCCTGTTGTGCAAGGGGGCGTCTCGATGGCTACACCTTC. It encodes CACCARGRLDGYTF.

This chain uses TRBV21-1 with TRBJ2-2; the table's D call, TRBD2, has no DNA check behind it. TRBV21-1 is designated a pseudogene. There are 13 residues in the CDR3. The CDR3 sequence: CASSKCGLGELFF. The CDR3, as DNA: TGTGCCAGCAGCAAATGCGGGCTCGGGGAGCTGTTTTTT.

The chain's CDR3 is CASSQDRATRDTIYF. The CDR3 DNA follows: TGTGCCAGCAGCCAAGATAGAGCCACGAGAGACACCATATATTTT. The chain couples TRBV4-2 to TRBJ1-3, with D uncertain. Germline V CDR1 and CDR2: LGHNA, YNFKEQ. This CDR3 region has 15 residues. With 0 bases removed from V and 8 bases from J, the gap between germline ends came to 14 bases.

V is TRBV5-4 and J is TRBJ2-3; 15 bases align to TRBD2. The J segment lost 7 bases and the V segment lost 4 bases, leaving 7 bases of the junction unmatched. Per the germline V gene, CDR1 is SGHNT and CDR2 is YYREEE (reference sequence). The CDR3 consists of 16 residues. In DNA, the CDR3 is TGTGCCAGCAGCCCGTCCGGGACTAGCGGGGGGAATACGCAGTATTTT. It codes for CASSPSGTSGGNTQYF.

This clone has just a few counts. The chain uses TRBV9 and TRBJ1-3; D gene uncertain. CDR1 and CDR2 from the germline V gene are SGDLS and YYNGEE. The CDR3 spans 14 residues. With 4 bases removed from V and 0 bases from J, the gap between germline ends came to 8 bases. CDR3 DNA: TGTGCCAGCAGCCTCGGGAGCTCTGGAAACACCATATATTTT. Residues: CASSLGSSGNTIYF.

This chain connects TRBV5-8 to TRBJ1-1; TRBD1 matches 7 bases. Germline V CDR1 and CDR2: SGHTS, YDEGEE. V was clipped by 2 bases and J by 5 bases; unmatched bases: 6. CDR3 size: 14 residues. DNA for the CDR3: TGTGCCAGCAGCTTTAAGGGGGCGCGGACTGAAGCTTTCTTT. This sequence encodes CASSFKGARTEAFF.

The V and J genes are TRBV9 and TRBJ1-6; weak D call: TRBD1 (5 bases). Germline V lookup: CDR1 SGDLS, CDR2 YYNGEE. The V end was cut by 3 bases, the J end by 8 bases, with 12 bases between. This CDR3 is 14 amino acids long. This chain's CDR3 is CASSARGRYSPLHF. The CDR3 DNA sequence: TGTGCCAGCAGCGCAAGGGGTAGATATTCACCCCTCCACTTT.

The chain carries TRBV7-2 and TRBJ2-5; 7 bases fit TRBD2. The J call may be faulty, since TRBJ2-7 better matches the DNA end. This CDR3 is 13 amino acids long. Per germline, CDR1 SGHTA and CDR2 FQGNSA. CDR3 amino acids: CASSWGGAYEQYF. CDR3 in DNA: TGTGCCAGCAGTTGGGGGGGGGCCTACGAGCAGTACTTC.

The genes are TRBV4-1 and TRBJ1-6; no firm D call. CDR1 MGHRA and CDR2 YSYEKL come from the germline V gene. V was pared by 7 bases and J by 0 bases, with 10 bases between. The CDR3 sequence is 15 residues long. The chain's CDR3 is CASTQASSYNSPLHF. As DNA, the CDR3 is TGCGCCAGCACCCAGGCCAGCTCCTATAATTCACCCCTCCACTTT.

Comment on this clone: In the same sample, other DNA sequences code for this CDR3. The rearrangement uses TRBV4-2 and TRBJ2-3; 11 bases are a match to TRBD1. This CDR3 has 17 residues. Germline loops: CDR1 LGHNA, CDR2 YNFKEQ. V was clipped by 0 bases and J by 1 base; unmatched bases: 3. The chain's CDR3 is CASSQDLGQGGTDTQYF. CDR3 in DNA: TGTGCCAGCAGCCAAGATTTGGGACAGGGGGGCACAGATACGCAGTATTTT.